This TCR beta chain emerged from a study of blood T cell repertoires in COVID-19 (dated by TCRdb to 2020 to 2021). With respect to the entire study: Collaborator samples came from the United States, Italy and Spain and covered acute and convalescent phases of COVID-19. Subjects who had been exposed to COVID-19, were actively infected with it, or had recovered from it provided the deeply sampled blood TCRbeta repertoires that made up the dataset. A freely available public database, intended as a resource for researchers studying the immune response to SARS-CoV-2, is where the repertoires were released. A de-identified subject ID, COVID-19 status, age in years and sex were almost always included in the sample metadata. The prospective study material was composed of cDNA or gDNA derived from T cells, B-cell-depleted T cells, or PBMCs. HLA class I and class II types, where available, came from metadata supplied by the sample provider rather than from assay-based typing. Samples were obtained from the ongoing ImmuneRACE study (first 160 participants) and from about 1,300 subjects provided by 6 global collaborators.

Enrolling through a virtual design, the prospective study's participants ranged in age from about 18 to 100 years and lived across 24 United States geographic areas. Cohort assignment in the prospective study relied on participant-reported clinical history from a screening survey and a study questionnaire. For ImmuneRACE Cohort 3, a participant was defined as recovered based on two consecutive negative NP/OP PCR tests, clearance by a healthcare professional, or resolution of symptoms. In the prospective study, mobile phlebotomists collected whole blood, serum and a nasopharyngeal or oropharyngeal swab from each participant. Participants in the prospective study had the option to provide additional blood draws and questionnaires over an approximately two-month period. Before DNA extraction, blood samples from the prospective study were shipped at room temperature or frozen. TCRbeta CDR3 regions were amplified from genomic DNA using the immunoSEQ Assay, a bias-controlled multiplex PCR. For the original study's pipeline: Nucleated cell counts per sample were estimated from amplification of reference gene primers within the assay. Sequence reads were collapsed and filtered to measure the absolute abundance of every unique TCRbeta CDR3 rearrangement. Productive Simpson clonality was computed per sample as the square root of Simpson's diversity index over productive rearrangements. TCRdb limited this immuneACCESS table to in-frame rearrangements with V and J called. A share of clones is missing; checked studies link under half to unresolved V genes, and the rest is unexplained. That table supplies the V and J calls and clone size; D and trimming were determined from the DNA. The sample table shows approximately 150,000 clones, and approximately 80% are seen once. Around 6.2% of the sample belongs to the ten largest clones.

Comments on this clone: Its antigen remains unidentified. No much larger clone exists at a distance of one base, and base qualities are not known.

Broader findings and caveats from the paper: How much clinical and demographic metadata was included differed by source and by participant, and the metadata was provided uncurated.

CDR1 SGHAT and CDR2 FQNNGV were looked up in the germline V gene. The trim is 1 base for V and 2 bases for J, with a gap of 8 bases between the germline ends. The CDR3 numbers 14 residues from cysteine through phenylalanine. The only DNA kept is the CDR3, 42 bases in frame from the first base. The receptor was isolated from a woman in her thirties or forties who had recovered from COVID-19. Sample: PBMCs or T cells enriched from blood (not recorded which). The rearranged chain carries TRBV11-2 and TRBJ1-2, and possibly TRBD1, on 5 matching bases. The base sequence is TGTGCCAGCAGCTTAGGGCGGGACAACTATGGCTACACCTTC. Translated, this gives CASSLGRDNYGYTF.